This T cell receptor beta chain was identified in a study of CD8 T cells in ankylosing spondylitis. TCRdb reprocessed the 5' RACE reads with MiXCR, giving one entry per CDR3 protein. The data hold around 17,000 distinct CDR3 sequences, with 7.5% to 9.5% observed a single time. The germline V and J ends were trimmed by 8 bases and 1 base, with 13 bases remaining between them. The length of the CDR3 is 14 residues. The receptor's source is a male donor with ankylosing spondylitis or in good health (not recorded which). This chain uses TRBV12-3 or TRBV12-4 with TRBJ2-3; D may be TRBD2 (6 bases). Sequences were obtained from blood. This CDR3 reads CASARDWGTDTQYF. The CDR3 coding sequence is TGTGCCAGCGCCAGGGACTGGGGCACAGATACGCAGTATTTT.